The 26 T cell receptor beta chains reported below all come from one sample, sequenced in a study of blood T cell repertoires in COVID-19. Method: immunoSEQ multiplex PCR; TCRdb's copy keeps in-frame clones and lacks some. The sample includes around 230,000 clones, roughly 85% seen only once; the top ten take approximately 2%. Sequencing was performed on peripheral blood. Receptor source: a man aged 25 to 45 who had recovered from COVID-19.

The chain has TRBV6-5 and TRBJ1-5; 9 bases match TRBD1. Germline V gene data show CDR1 as MNHEY and CDR2 as SVGAGI. The CDR3 consists of 15 residues. After removal of 11 bases from V and 4 bases from J, the junction contained 12 bases not matched to a gene. The CDR3 DNA is TGTGCCCAGAATGTGTGGACAGGGGCTAATCAGCCCCAGCATTTT. Protein: CAQNVWTGANQPQHF.

The CDR3 DNA is TGTGCCAGTCGCGACAGGGTCGGCAATCAGCCCCAGCATTTT. Translated, it gives CASRDRVGNQPQHF. The chain joins TRBV19 to TRBJ1-5; 7 nucleotides agree with TRBD1. The CDR3 has 14 amino acids. J lost 2 bases, V lost 8 bases, and 6 bases had no gene match. CDR1 is LNHDA, CDR2 SQIVND, per germline (reference sequence).

The chain joins TRBV14 to TRBJ1-4, with D possibly being TRBD1 (6 bases). The ends were cut back, 0 bases at V and 7 bases at J, with 12 bases in the middle. Germline loops: CDR1 SGHDN, CDR2 FVKESK. This CDR3 spans 15 amino acids. The CDR3 DNA sequence: TGTGCCAGCAGCCAAGATCTGGGGGCAGGTGAAAAACTGTTTTTT. It codes for CASSQDLGAGEKLFF.

Only a few counts were recorded for this clone. The J gene is TRBJ1-2, the V gene TRBV5-4; 10 bases are a match to TRBD1. V dropped 6 bases and J dropped 10; count of bases not matched to a gene: 12. Germline values: CDR1 SGHNT, CDR2 YYREEE (reference sequence). CDR3 size: 14 residues. The CDR3 bases are TGTGCCAGCACCCAGACAGGGGGCTATCGGGACTACACCTTC. This encodes CASTQTGGYRDYTF.

The chain combines TRBV7-8 with TRBJ1-1; perhaps TRBD1 as D (6 bases). V lost 0 bases and J lost 7, with 15 bases in between. Germline CDR1 reads SGHVS; CDR2 reads FQNEAQ. The CDR3 is 15 residues long. The CDR3 sequence: CASSLAQGQRGEAFF. The CDR3 DNA reads as TGTGCCAGCAGCTTAGCGCAAGGACAGAGGGGTGAAGCTTTCTTT.

The V gene is TRBV6-5, the J gene TRBJ1-2, with 8 bases that match TRBD1. The ends lost 7 bases at V and 10 bases at J; junction bases unmatched: 14. The CDR3 covers 14 residues. Germline V lookup: CDR1 MNHEY, CDR2 SVGAGI. The CDR3 coding sequence is TGTGCCAGCAACCCTACGGCGGGACAGGTGTTCTACACCTTC. This codes for CASNPTAGQVFYTF.

This chain uses TRBV7-2 with TRBJ2-3; 7 positions match TRBD2. Per germline, CDR1 SGHTA and CDR2 FQGNSA. This CDR3 has 14 amino acids. V dropped 8 bases and J dropped 4; count of bases not matched to a gene: 9. The CDR3: CASGSLRGADTQYF. DNA for the CDR3: TGTGCCAGCGGATCGCTCCGGGGGGCAGATACGCAGTATTTT.

The chain recombines TRBV4-1 with TRBJ2-3; TRBD2 agrees at 9 bases. CDR3 length: 17 amino acids. Germline CDR1 reads MGHRA; CDR2 reads YSYEKL. V lost 4 bases, J lost 2 bases, and 10 bases stayed unmatched. This chain's CDR3 is CASSLQTSGLPTDTQYF. The CDR3 DNA follows: TGCGCCAGCAGCCTACAGACTAGCGGACTTCCCACAGATACGCAGTATTTT.

The chain couples TRBV20-1 to TRBJ1-4; no firm D call. Germline CDR1 reads DFQATT; CDR2 reads SNEGSKA (reference sequence). The CDR3 has 13 residues. With 6 bases removed from V and 0 bases from J, the gap between germline ends came to 8 bases. The CDR3 nucleotides read TGCAGTGCCAGTGGTACAACTAATGAAAAACTGTTTTTT. Amino acid sequence: CSASGTTNEKLFF.

The chain carries TRBV5-1 and TRBJ2-1; tentative D call: TRBD2 (6 bases). V was cut by 0 bases and J by 10 bases, with 17 bases left in between. The CDR3 runs to 15 residues. Germline V gene lookup returns CDR1 SGHRS and CDR2 YFSETQ. CDR3 DNA: TGCGCCAGCAGCTTGGCACCAGAGAACAGCGGGGAGCAGTTCTTC. It translates to CASSLAPENSGEQFF.

This clone showed up just once. The rearrangement uses TRBV10-3 and TRBJ2-5; D is possibly TRBD2 (5 bases). CDR1 and CDR2 from the germline V gene are ENHRY and SYGVKD. This CDR3 is 14 amino acids long. Trimming shortened V by 10 bases and J by 2 bases, and 17 bases separated the two germline ends. The DNA of the CDR3 is TGTGCCACCCTAGGTGGTCGGGGACAAGAGACCCAGTACTTC. Translation gives CATLGGRGQETQYF.

The J gene is TRBJ2-3, the V gene TRBV5-1; TRBD2 is a possible D gene (6 bases). This CDR3 is built from 16 residues. CDR1 is SGHRS and CDR2 is YFSETQ in the germline V gene. V lost 1 base and J lost 6, with 18 bases in between. CDR3 loop: CASSLRSGRKGDTQYF. The DNA for the CDR3 is TGCGCCAGCAGCTTGCGTTCGGGGAGGAAGGGGGATACGCAGTATTTT.

There are a few counts of this clone. V is TRBV4-1 and J is TRBJ2-7; weak D call: TRBD2 (5 bases). V lost 2 bases and J lost 5, with 13 bases in between. CDR1 and CDR2 from the germline V gene are MGHRA and YSYEKL. The CDR3 totals 14 residues. CDR3 in DNA: TGCGCCAGCAGCCAAAGTCCGGGTAGCGACGAGCAGTACTTC. This translates into CASSQSPGSDEQYF.

The gene calls are TRBV5-1 and TRBJ2-3, with a weak D call TRBD1 (6 bases). The CDR3 extends over 17 amino acids. V was cut by 0 bases and J by 2 bases, with 16 bases left in between. Germline CDR1 is SGHRS and CDR2 is YFSETQ. This CDR3 is CASSLDGGSKLTDTQYF. For the CDR3, the DNA is TGCGCCAGCAGCTTGGATGGGGGCTCAAAACTCACAGATACGCAGTATTTT.

The V gene is TRBV12-5, the J gene TRBJ2-6; 9 nucleotides agree with TRBD1. V was pared by 4 bases and J by 2 bases, with 0 bases of the junction left unmatched. CDR3 length: 15 residues. Germline V CDR1 and CDR2: LGHNT, FRNRAP. CDR3 protein: CASGWTGAGANVLTF. CDR3 sequence (DNA): TGTGCTAGTGGTTGGACAGGGGCTGGGGCCAACGTCCTGACTTTC.

The gene calls are TRBV11-3 and TRBJ2-5, with a tentative D call TRBD1 (6 bases). Germline CDR1 and CDR2: SGHNT and YENEEA. V was cut by 0 bases and J by 9 bases, with 11 bases left in between. The CDR3 loop spans 13 amino acids. The CDR3 nucleotides are TGTGCCAGCAGCTTAGAGCAGGCAGGGGCCCAGTACTTC. It codes for CASSLEQAGAQYF.

The gene calls are TRBV28 and TRBJ1-5; 9 bases are a match to TRBD1. This CDR3 has 16 amino acids. Trimming took 6 bases from V and 4 from J; bases not matched to a gene: 10. Germline CDR1 MDHEN, CDR2 SYDVKM. The CDR3 DNA reads TGTGCCAGCAGCTGGGAGAACAGGGGGCTGAATCAGCCCCAGCATTTT. Encoded protein: CASSWENRGLNQPQHF.

This chain connects TRBV7-9 to TRBJ2-1; TRBD2 matches at 7 bases. Germline CDR1 is SEHNR and CDR2 is FQNEAQ (reference sequence). V lost 3 bases and J lost 9; bases outside the gene matches: 2. CDR3 length: 12 residues. CDR3 loop: CASSFGGVEQFF. Written as DNA, the CDR3 is TGTGCCAGCAGCTTTGGGGGGGTTGAGCAGTTCTTC.

This clone came up once. This rearrangement joins TRBV18 to TRBJ2-7; D perhaps matches TRBD1 (6 bases). CDR1 is KGHSH, CDR2 LQKENI, per germline. Trimming left V 1 base short and J 0 bases short, with 13 bases between. This CDR3 is 16 amino acids long. CDR3 residues: CASSPRTTGNSYEQYF. CDR3 nucleotide sequence: TGTGCCAGCTCACCACGAACGACAGGCAACTCCTACGAGCAGTACTTC. The full variable domain, rest sourced from reference TRBV18 and TRBJ2-7, is NAGVMQNPRHLVRRRGQEARLRCSPMKGHSHVYWYRQLPEEGLKFMVYLQKENIIDESGMPKERFSAEFPKEGPSILRIQQVVRGDSAAYFCASSPRTTGNSYEQYFGPGTRLTVT.

Points on this clone: The identical CDR3 is also encoded by other nucleotide sequences in the sample. As DNA, the CDR3 is TGTGCCAGCAGCTTGGGACAGGGAGGCAATTCACCCCTCCACTTT. This encodes CASSLGQGGNSPLHF. J is TRBJ1-6 and V is TRBV5-8, with 7 positions matching TRBD1. The CDR3 covers 15 residues. V gave up 0 bases and J gave up 7 bases; unmatched junction bases: 4. Germline-derived CDR1 and CDR2 are SGHTS and YDEGEE.

The V gene is TRBV2, the J gene TRBJ2-3, with TRBD2 matching over 10 bases. CDR1 and CDR2 from the germline V gene are SNHLY and FYNNEI. The trim removed 6 bases at V and 4 bases at J, leaving 7 bases unmatched. The CDR3 is 15 amino acids. Here the CDR3 DNA reads TGTGCCAGCAGGCAGCGGGGGGGCCCCCCAGATACGCAGTATTTT. It codes for CASRQRGGPPDTQYF.

The rearrangement links TRBV6-2 or TRBV6-3 to TRBJ2-1; 7 bases map to TRBD2. The CDR3 has 19 amino acids. Germline V gene data show CDR1 as MNHEY and CDR2 as SVGEGT. V trimming: 6 bases; J trimming: 4 bases; junction bases outside the gene matches: 21. CDR3 protein: CASSLLSRGVRSVYNEQFF. CDR3 DNA: TGTGCCAGCAGCCTCCTTAGCCGGGGGGTCAGATCGGTTTACAATGAGCAGTTCTTC.

The CDR3 DNA reads as TGTGCCAGCAGTGGGGCAGGGGGCCACGGGGAGCTGTTTTTT. Its protein product is CASSGAGGHGELFF. The chain joins TRBV27 to TRBJ2-2; the match to TRBD1 covers 8 bases. This CDR3 contains 14 residues. V shed 5 bases, J shed 7 bases, and the junction held 6 bases outside the gene matches. Germline V gene lookup returns CDR1 MNHEY and CDR2 SMNVEV (reference sequence).

The chain links TRBV5-4 to TRBJ2-3; 8 positions match TRBD2. Germline V CDR1 and CDR2: SGHNT, YYREEE (reference sequence). There are 15 residues in the CDR3. After removal of 2 bases from V and 4 bases from J, the junction contained 6 bases not matched to a gene. CDR3: CASSFGGGRADTQYF. In DNA form, the CDR3 reads TGTGCCAGCAGCTTTGGCGGGGGGAGGGCAGATACGCAGTATTTT.

The V gene is TRBV15, the J gene TRBJ2-2; D unresolved. Germline loops: CDR1 LNHNV, CDR2 YYDKDF (reference sequence). Deletions cut 0 bases from V and 6 bases from J, with 8 bases between. This CDR3 is 14 amino acids long. CDR3 in amino acids: CATSRESGSGELFF. DNA for the CDR3: TGTGCCACCAGCAGAGAATCAGGTTCCGGGGAGCTGTTTTTT.

The rearrangement uses TRBV6-5 and TRBJ2-7; D is possibly TRBD2 (5 bases). CDR3 length: 15 amino acids. V was clipped by 0 bases and J by 0 bases, with 9 bases between them. CDR1 is MNHEY, CDR2 SVGAGI, per germline. The CDR3 nucleotides are TGTGCCAGCAGTTACTCCGCGGGTTCCTCCTACGAGCAGTACTTC. It specifies CASSYSAGSSYEQYF.